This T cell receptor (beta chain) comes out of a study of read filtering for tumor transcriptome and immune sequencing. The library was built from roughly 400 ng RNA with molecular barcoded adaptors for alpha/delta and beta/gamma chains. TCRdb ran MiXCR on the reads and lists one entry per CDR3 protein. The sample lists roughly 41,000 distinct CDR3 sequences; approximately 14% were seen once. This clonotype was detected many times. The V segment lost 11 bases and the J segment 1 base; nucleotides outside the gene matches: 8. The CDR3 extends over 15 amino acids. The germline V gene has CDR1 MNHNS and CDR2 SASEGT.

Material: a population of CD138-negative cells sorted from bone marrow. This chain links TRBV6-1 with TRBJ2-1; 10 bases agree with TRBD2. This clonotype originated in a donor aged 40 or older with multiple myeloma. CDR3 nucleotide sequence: TGTGCCGCACTGAGAGCGGGAGGGTCCTACAATGAGCAGTTCTTC. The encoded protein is CAALRAGGSYNEQFF.